This T cell receptor (beta chain) was identified during a study of T cell repertoires in cytomegalovirus infection. Across the whole study: A matching HLA type, together with CMV infection, was signaled by public TCR beta signatures. Study findings and constraints: Carriers of CMV plus the relevant HLA were identified by cumulative public TCR beta family frequency.

One entry per CDR3 protein, called by TCRdb with MiXCR from the reads. The sample has 600,000 to 800,000 distinct CDR3 sequences; about 24% are singletons. This clonotype has only a few counts. The antigen remains undetermined. This CDR3 comprises 13 residues. V lost 4 bases and J lost 6, with 12 bases in between. V gene TRBV12-3 or TRBV12-4 combines with J gene TRBJ1-1; D is undetermined. This TCR derives from a human donor in good health (CMV status not recorded). Some clones in this sample may be carry-over from other donors' samples. Sequencing was done on a sample of CD8+ T cells from PBMCs. This chain's CDR3 is CASSSPGVAEAFF. DNA for the CDR3: TGTGCCAGCAGTTCCCCCGGAGTGGCTGAAGCTTTCTTT.